These 14 T cell receptor beta chains were sequenced from one sample in a study of CD8 T cells in ankylosing spondylitis. TCRdb re-called the 5' RACE reads with MiXCR, one entry per CDR3 protein. This table holds about 240,000 distinct CDR3 sequences, 7.5% to 9% found once. Specimen: blood, either unsorted or a sorted T cell fraction (not recorded which). These receptors were obtained from a male donor with ankylosing spondylitis or in good health (not recorded which).

This clonotype was seen repeatedly, ten times or more. The CDR3 nucleotides read TGTGCCAGCAGCCACGGACAGGCCCTAACCTACGAGCAGTACTTC. Protein sequence: CASSHGQALTYEQYF. The chain is built from TRBV7-2 and TRBJ2-7; 7 bases agree with TRBD1. Germline V gene lookup returns CDR1 SGHTA and CDR2 FQGNSA. The junction had 9 bases not matched to a gene; V was cut back by 5 bases and J by 2 bases. The CDR3 runs to 15 residues. The full variable domain, its missing parts supplied by reference TRBV7-2 and TRBJ2-7, is GAGVSQSPSNKVTEKGKDVELRCDPISGHTALYWYRQSLGQGLEFLIYFQGNSAPDKSGLPSDRFSAERTGGSVSTLTIQRTQQEDSAVYLCASSHGQALTYEQYFGPGTRLTVT.

As for this clonotype: Since a much larger clone is just one base distant, this may be a read error. The genes are TRBV3-1 and TRBJ2-7, with 7 bases fitting TRBD2. The CDR3 sequence is 15 residues long. Germline V lookup: CDR1 LGHDT, CDR2 YNNKEL (reference sequence). The DNA of the CDR3 is TGTGCCAGCTGCCAAGGACTAGGACTAAACTACGAGCAGTACTTC. This sequence encodes CASCQGLGLNYEQYF.

The sample holds a few counts of this clonotype. The rearrangement joins TRBV5-5 to TRBJ1-1; TRBD1 is a possible D gene (5 bases). V was cut by 4 bases and J by 0 bases, with 16 bases left in between. This CDR3 has 16 residues. The germline CDR1 and CDR2 sequences are SGHKS and YYEKEE (reference sequence). DNA of the CDR3: TGTGCCAGCAGCCGAACCGGGACGAGAATGAACACTGAAGCTTTCTTT. It translates to CASSRTGTRMNTEAFF.

This clonotype has a count of ten or more. The chain uses TRBV27 and TRBJ2-1; D is unclear. Trimming removed 3 bases at V and 0 bases at J, with 9 bases between. Germline loops: CDR1 MNHEY, CDR2 SMNVEV (reference sequence). This CDR3 contains 15 residues. DNA of the CDR3: TGTGCCAGCAGTTTGTCGGTTAGCTCCTACAATGAGCAGTTCTTC. It codes for CASSLSVSSYNEQFF.

This clonotype has at least ten counts. The chain couples TRBV10-3 to TRBJ1-6; TRBD1 aligns across 7 bases. The V and J ends lost 5 bases and 10 bases, in that order; junction bases with no gene match: 5. This CDR3 contains 13 residues. Germline V gives CDR1 ENHRY, CDR2 SYGVKD. CDR3 nucleotide sequence: TGTGCCATCAGTCAAGACAGGGACTCACCCCTCCACTTT. Translating it yields CAISQDRDSPLHF.

This clonotype was counted many times. V usage is TRBV7-3 and J usage is TRBJ2-1, with D unclear. CDR1 is SGHTA and CDR2 is FQGTGA in the germline V gene. CDR3 length equals 15 residues. The ends were cut back, 5 bases at V and 2 bases at J, with 13 bases in the middle. The CDR3 coding sequence is TGTGCCAGCAGCCCCGGGCCCTATCCCTACAATGAGCAGTTCTTC. The encoded protein is CASSPGPYPYNEQFF. Looking up the rest from reference TRBV7-3 and TRBJ2-1 gives the full variable domain: GAGVSQTPSNKVTEKGKYVELRCDPISGHTALYWYRQSLGQGPEFLIYFQGTGAADDSGLPNDRFFAVRPEGSVSTLKIQRTERGDSAVYLCASSPGPYPYNEQFFGPGTRLTVL.

This clonotype was recorded a few times. The chain has TRBV5-6 and TRBJ1-1; 8 nucleotides line up with TRBD1. Germline CDR1 reads SGHDT; CDR2 reads YYEEEE. CDR3 length: 13 amino acids. With V trimmed by 2 bases and J by 11 bases, 8 bases remained unmatched. CDR3 in amino acids: CASSFSGGDLAFF. CDR3 in DNA: TGTGCCAGCAGCTTCTCAGGGGGCGATCTTGCTTTCTTT.

This clonotype has at least ten counts. The gene calls are TRBV20-1 and TRBJ2-1; 11 bases agree with TRBD2. This CDR3 is 14 amino acids long. Trimming took 5 bases from V and 5 from J; bases not matched to a gene: 5. CDR1 is DFQATT and CDR2 is SNEGSKA in the germline V gene (reference sequence). CDR3 DNA sequence: TGCAGTGCTTTAGCGGGAGGGCCCCACAATGAGCAGTTCTTC. Amino acids: CSALAGGPHNEQFF.

This clonotype was observed a handful of times. This chain links TRBV3-1 with TRBJ1-1; TRBD1 is a possible D gene (5 bases). CDR3 length equals 16 residues. With 3 bases removed from V and 2 bases from J, the gap between germline ends came to 16 bases. Per germline, CDR1 LGHDT and CDR2 YNNKEL (reference sequence). This chain's CDR3 is CASSQDTLAGNTEAFF. In DNA, the CDR3 is TGTGCCAGCAGCCAGGACACCCTCGCGGGCAACACTGAAGCTTTCTTT.

This clonotype came up many times. The chain carries TRBV20-1 and TRBJ1-1; D might be TRBD1 (5 bases). The ends were cut back, 3 bases at V and 7 bases at J, with 15 bases in the middle. The CDR3 totals 13 residues. Looked up from germline, CDR1 is DFQATT and CDR2 is SNEGSKA (reference sequence). CDR3 bases: TGCAGTGCTAGGGGTCTCGGGGGGGATGAAGCTTTCTTT. Its protein product is CSARGLGGDEAFF.

This clonotype was recorded many times. The chain recombines TRBV19 with TRBJ2-3, with a weak D call TRBD2 (5 bases). CDR1 and CDR2 (germline): LNHDA, SQIVND (reference sequence). CDR3 length: 15 residues. V was clipped by 6 bases and J by 2 bases, with 15 bases between them. The CDR3 DNA reads as TGTGCCAGTAGCTTCCGGACTGGATACACAGATACGCAGTATTTT. It codes for CASSFRTGYTDTQYF.

DNA for the CDR3: TGCGCCAGCAGCCGGGACAGGGGGCCATCTAACTATGGCTACACCTTC. Translated: CASSRDRGPSNYGYTF. This chain connects TRBV4-3 to TRBJ1-2; 12 nucleotides line up with TRBD1. Germline V gene lookup returns CDR1 LGHNA and CDR2 YSLEER. The CDR3 length is 16 residues. J lost 0 bases, V lost 4 bases, and 3 bases had no gene match.

This clonotype turned up a few times. The chain uses TRBV5-1 and TRBJ2-5; TRBD2 is a possible D gene (5 bases). Germline CDR1 SGHRS, CDR2 YFSETQ. CDR3 length: 14 residues. V was trimmed by 4 bases and J by 4 bases, leaving 14 bases between them. The CDR3 DNA follows: TGCGCCAGCAGCCTCACAGCGGCGGGAGAGACCCAGTACTTC. The encoded protein is CASSLTAAGETQYF.

This clonotype has a handful of counts. This rearrangement joins TRBV20-1 to TRBJ2-7, with 9 nucleotides matching TRBD2. The ends lost 6 bases at V and 6 bases at J; junction bases unmatched: 15. The CDR3 runs 15 residues. Germline CDR1 reads DFQATT; CDR2 reads SNEGSKA (reference sequence). The CDR3 DNA reads as TGCAGTGCCACAAAGGGCGGGAGGGAATCGAGCGAGCAGTACTTC. Amino acids: CSATKGGRESSEQYF.